Reported below is one T cell receptor (beta chain). The source of the sample is a study of healthy donors' naive CD4 and CD8 T cells. The CDR3 spans 15 residues. Germline CDR1 is MGHRA and CDR2 is YSYEKL. The ends were cut back, 0 bases at V and 4 bases at J, with 10 bases in the middle. A linear amplification protocol produced the TCR libraries from 450 to 500 ng of total RNA. In TCRdb, the reads were re-called with MiXCR into one record per CDR3 protein. Among around 180,000 distinct CDR3 sequences listed, nearly 75% were seen once. Sequenced sample: naive CD4+ and CD8+ T cells sorted from blood, pooled from several donors. The receptor's source is a pool of human donors in good health; the sample pools cells from several healthy donors. This chain uses TRBV4-1 with TRBJ1-5; D remains unclear. CDR3 loop: CASSQDRAENQPQHF. CDR3 coding DNA: TGCGCCAGCAGCCAAGATAGGGCAGAGAATCAGCCCCAGCATTTT.